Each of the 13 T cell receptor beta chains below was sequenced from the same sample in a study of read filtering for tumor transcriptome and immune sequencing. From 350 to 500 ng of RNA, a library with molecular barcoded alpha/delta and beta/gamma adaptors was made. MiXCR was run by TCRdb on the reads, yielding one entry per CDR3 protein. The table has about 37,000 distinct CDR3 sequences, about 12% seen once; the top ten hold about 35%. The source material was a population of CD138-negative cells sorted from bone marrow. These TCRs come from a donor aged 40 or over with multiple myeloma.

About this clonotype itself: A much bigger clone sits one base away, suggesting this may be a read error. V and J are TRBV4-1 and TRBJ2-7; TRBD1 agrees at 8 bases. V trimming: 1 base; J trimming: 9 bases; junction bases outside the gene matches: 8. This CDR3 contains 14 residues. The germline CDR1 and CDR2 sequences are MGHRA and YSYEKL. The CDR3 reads CASSQVRGLEGQYF. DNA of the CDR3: TGCGCCAGCAGCCAAGTCAGGGGGCTAGAAGGGCAGTACTTC.

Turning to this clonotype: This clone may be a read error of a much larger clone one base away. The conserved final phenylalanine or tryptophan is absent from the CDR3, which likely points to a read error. The CDR3 here is CASSDGGGQPQHS. The CDR3 bases are TGTGCCAGCAGTGACGGGGGAGGGCAGCCCCAGCATTCT. The chain is built from TRBV2 and TRBJ1-5; possible D gene TRBD1, 5 bases. Trimming stripped 3 bases from V and 7 bases from J, with 10 bases between. This CDR3 is built from 13 residues. Germline V CDR1 and CDR2: SNHLY, FYNNEI.

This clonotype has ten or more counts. CDR3 sequence: CASSPDELYGYTF. CDR3 nucleotide sequence: TGTGCCAGCAGCCCGGACGAACTCTATGGCTACACCTTC. This chain links TRBV7-2 with TRBJ1-2; no reliable D call. Germline CDR1 SGHTA, CDR2 FQGNSA. Deletions cut 5 bases from V and 4 bases from J, with 11 bases between. The CDR3 sequence is 13 residues long.

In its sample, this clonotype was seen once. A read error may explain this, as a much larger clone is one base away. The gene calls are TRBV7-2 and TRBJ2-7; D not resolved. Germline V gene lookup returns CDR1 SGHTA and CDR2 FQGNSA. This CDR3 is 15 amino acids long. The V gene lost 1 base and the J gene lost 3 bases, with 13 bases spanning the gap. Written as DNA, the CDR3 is TGTGCCAGCAGCTTAGAAGCTGACACCTGCTACGAGCAGTACTTC. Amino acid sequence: CASSLEADTCYEQYF.

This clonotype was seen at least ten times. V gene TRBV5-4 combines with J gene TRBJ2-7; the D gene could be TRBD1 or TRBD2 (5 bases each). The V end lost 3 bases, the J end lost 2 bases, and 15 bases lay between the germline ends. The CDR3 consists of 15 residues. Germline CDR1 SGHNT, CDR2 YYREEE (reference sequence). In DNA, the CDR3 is TGTGCCAGCAGCTACGGGACGGCCTCAACCTACGAGCAGTACTTC. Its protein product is CASSYGTASTYEQYF.

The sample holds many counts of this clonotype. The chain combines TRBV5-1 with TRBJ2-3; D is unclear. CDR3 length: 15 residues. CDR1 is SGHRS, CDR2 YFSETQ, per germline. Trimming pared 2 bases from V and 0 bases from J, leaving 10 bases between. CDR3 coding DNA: TGCGCCAGCAGCTTCACTACCACTAGCACAGATACGCAGTATTTT. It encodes CASSFTTTSTDTQYF.

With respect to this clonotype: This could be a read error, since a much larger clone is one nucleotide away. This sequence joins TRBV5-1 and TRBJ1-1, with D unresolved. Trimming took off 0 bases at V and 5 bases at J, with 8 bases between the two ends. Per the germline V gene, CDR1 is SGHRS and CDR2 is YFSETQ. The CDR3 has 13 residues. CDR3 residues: CASSLDSATEAFF. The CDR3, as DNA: TGCGCCAGCAGCTTGGATTCGGCGACTGAAGCTTTCTTT. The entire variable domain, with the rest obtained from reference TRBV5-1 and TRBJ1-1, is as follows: KAGVTQTPRYLIKTRGQQVTLSCSPISGHRSVSWYQQTPGQGLQFLFEYFSETQRNKGNFPGRFSGRQFSNSRSEMNVSTLELGDSALYLCASSLDSATEAFFGQGTRLTVV.

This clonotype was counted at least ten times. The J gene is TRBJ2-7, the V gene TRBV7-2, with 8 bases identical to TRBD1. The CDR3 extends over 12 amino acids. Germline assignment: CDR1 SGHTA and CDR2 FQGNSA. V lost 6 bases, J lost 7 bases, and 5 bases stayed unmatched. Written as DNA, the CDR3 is TGTGCCAGCAGTCGACAGGGGCGGGAGCAGTACTTC. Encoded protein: CASSRQGREQYF.

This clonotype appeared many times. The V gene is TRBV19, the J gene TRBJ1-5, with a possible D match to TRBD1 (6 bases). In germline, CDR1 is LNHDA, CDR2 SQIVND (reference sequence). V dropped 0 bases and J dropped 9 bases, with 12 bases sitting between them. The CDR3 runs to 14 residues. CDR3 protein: CASSIDRGRGPQHF. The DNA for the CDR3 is TGTGCCAGTAGTATAGATCGGGGGCGGGGGCCCCAGCATTTT.

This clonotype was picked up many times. Here the CDR3 reads CASSPDLTSGGYTF. The CDR3 DNA follows: TGTGCCAGCAGCCCGGACCTCACCAGCGGGGGCTACACCTTC. J is TRBJ1-2 and V is TRBV6-6; D ambiguous. The germline CDR1 and CDR2 sequences are MNHNY and SVGAGI (reference sequence). The germline V and J ends were trimmed by 6 bases and 8 bases, with 19 bases remaining between them. The CDR3 spans 14 residues.

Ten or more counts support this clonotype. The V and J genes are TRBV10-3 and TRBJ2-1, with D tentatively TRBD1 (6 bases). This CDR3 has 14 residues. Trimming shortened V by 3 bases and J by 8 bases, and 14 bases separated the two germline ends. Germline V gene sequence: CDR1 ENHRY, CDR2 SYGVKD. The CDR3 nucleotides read TGTGCCATCAGTGACAGGGGAAAGGAGGATGAGCAGTTCTTC. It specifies CAISDRGKEDEQFF.

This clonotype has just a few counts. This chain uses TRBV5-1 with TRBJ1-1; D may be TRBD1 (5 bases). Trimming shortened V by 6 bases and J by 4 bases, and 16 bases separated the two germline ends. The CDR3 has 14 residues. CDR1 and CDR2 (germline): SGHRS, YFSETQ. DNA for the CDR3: TGCGCCAGCATGACTGGGGGGATAGGCACTGAAGCTTTCTTT. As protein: CASMTGGIGTEAFF.

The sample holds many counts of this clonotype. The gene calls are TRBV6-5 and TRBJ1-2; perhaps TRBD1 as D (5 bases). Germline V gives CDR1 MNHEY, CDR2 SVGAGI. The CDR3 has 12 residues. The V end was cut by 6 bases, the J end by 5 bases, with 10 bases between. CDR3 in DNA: TGTGCCAGCAGAGAGCAGGGATATGGCTACACCTTC. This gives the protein CASREQGYGYTF.